The 25 T cell receptor beta chains given below trace back to one sample, sequenced in a study of T-cell reconstitution after alpha-beta-depleted transplantation in children. Researchers prepared the TCRbeta library using unique molecular identifiers, the study reports. TCRdb re-derived calls from the PCR reads in MiXCR, one entry per CDR3 protein. The sample consists of about 610,000 distinct CDR3 sequences, 8% to 11% of them appearing once. This specimen consisted of PBMCs from the stem cell graft donor, obtained from the stem cell graft. Every receptor here comes from a human donor who donated a stem cell graft to a child with acute myeloid leukemia.

This clonotype was counted between two and nine times. The chain is built from TRBV20-1 and TRBJ1-2, with D possibly matching TRBD1 (6 bases). CDR3 length: 13 residues. V was trimmed by 6 bases and J by 4 bases, leaving 15 bases between them. Germline V gene lookup returns CDR1 DFQATT and CDR2 SNEGSKA (reference sequence). In DNA, the CDR3 is TGCAGTGCGACCCCCGGGGGGGCCTATGGCTACACCTTC. It codes for CSATPGGAYGYTF.

This chain uses TRBV4-2 with TRBJ2-1; TRBD1 agrees at 7 bases. The CDR3 covers 15 residues. V dropped 0 bases and J dropped 7; count of bases not matched to a gene: 6. Germline assignment: CDR1 LGHNA and CDR2 YNFKEQ. This chain's CDR3 is CASSQEGSRGNEQFF. Written as DNA, the CDR3 is TGTGCCAGCAGCCAAGAGGGAAGCAGGGGGAATGAGCAGTTCTTC.

The chain recombines TRBV6-2 or TRBV6-3 with TRBJ2-7; 12 nucleotides align to TRBD1. The CDR3 contains 14 residues. Trimming cost V 6 bases and J 6 bases; bases outside gene matches: 6. Per germline, CDR1 MNHEY and CDR2 SVGEGT. CDR3 DNA sequence: TGTGCCAGCAGGGGACAGGGGGCGTTCGGCGAGCAGTACTTC. Protein: CASRGQGAFGEQYF.

J is TRBJ2-3 and V is TRBV9, with TRBD2 as a possible D gene (6 bases). Trimming removed 4 bases from V and 5 bases from J, with 20 bases in between. Germline V lookup: CDR1 SGDLS, CDR2 YYNGEE. CDR3 length: 16 amino acids. The CDR3 protein is CASSPNPGGREDTQYF. The CDR3 nucleotides read TGTGCCAGCAGCCCAAACCCAGGCGGGCGGGAAGATACGCAGTATTTT.

This clonotype was observed a handful of times. The chain joins TRBV9 to TRBJ1-2; TRBD1 might be the D (6 bases). The CDR3 is 15 amino acids. Germline CDR1 is SGDLS and CDR2 is YYNGEE. V dropped 4 bases and J dropped 8 bases, with 21 bases sitting between them. CDR3 residues: CASSPSWGASYGYTF. The CDR3 DNA follows: TGTGCCAGCAGCCCTTCTTGGGGGGCATCGTACGGCTACACCTTC.

The CDR3 coding sequence is TGTGCCAGCAGCCCGGGGACAGGGGGTAGGGGGCAGTTCTTC. This encodes CASSPGTGGRGQFF. The V gene is TRBV11-2, the J gene TRBJ2-1, with 11 bases aligning to TRBD1. Unmatched junction bases numbered 9, after V lost 5 bases and J lost 12 bases. Germline lookup yields CDR1 SGHAT and CDR2 FQNNGV. The CDR3 is made up of 14 amino acids.

This clonotype was picked up a small number of times. The rearrangement joins TRBV7-2 to TRBJ2-1; D call uncertain. This CDR3 spans 13 amino acids. V shed 1 base and J shed 9 bases, with 10 bases lying between them. Germline V lookup: CDR1 SGHTA, CDR2 FQGNSA. CDR3 DNA sequence: TGTGCCAGCAGCTTAGACTGGGTCCGTGAGCAGTTCTTC. This gives the protein CASSLDWVREQFF.

This clonotype was counted between two and nine times. The chain links TRBV4-3 to TRBJ2-1, with D perhaps TRBD2 (6 bases). V was trimmed by 3 bases and J by 8 bases, leaving 11 bases between them. Per the germline V gene, CDR1 is LGHNA and CDR2 is YSLEER. The length of the CDR3 is 13 residues. CDR3 DNA sequence: TGCGCCAGCAGCCAGACTAGTCGGGATGAGCAGTTCTTC. Amino acid sequence: CASSQTSRDEQFF.

The chain combines TRBV7-9 with TRBJ1-2; 7 nucleotides align to TRBD1. CDR3 length: 15 amino acids. V lost 3 bases and J lost 8; bases outside the gene matches: 12. In germline, CDR1 is SEHNR, CDR2 FQNEAQ (reference sequence). CDR3 region: CASSFDRVGPWGYTF. Written as DNA, the CDR3 is TGTGCCAGCAGCTTCGACAGGGTTGGGCCGTGGGGCTACACCTTC.

This chain uses TRBV29-1 with TRBJ1-2, with a possible D match to TRBD1 (6 bases). V shed 6 bases and J shed 6 bases, with 11 bases lying between them. In germline, CDR1 is SQVTM, CDR2 ANQGSEA. The CDR3 totals 11 residues. The CDR3 spells CSVWQGNGYTF. CDR3 nucleotides: TGCAGCGTCTGGCAGGGGAATGGCTACACCTTC.

This clonotype was seen a handful of times. The V gene is TRBV10-3, the J gene TRBJ2-5; 8 positions agree with TRBD1. This CDR3 contains 15 residues. The V gene's germline CDR1 is ENHRY and CDR2 SYGVKD. The J segment lost 0 bases and the V segment lost 6 bases, leaving 6 bases of the junction unmatched. CDR3 sequence: CAIRRGQAYQETQYF. CDR3 sequence (DNA): TGTGCCATCAGGAGGGGACAGGCCTACCAAGAGACCCAGTACTTC.

The chain employs TRBV4-2 and TRBJ2-3; TRBD2 might be the D (6 bases). This CDR3 spans 15 amino acids. The V end was cut by 4 bases, the J end by 0 bases, with 11 bases between. CDR1 is LGHNA, CDR2 YNFKEQ, per germline. CDR3 sequence reads: CASSPDYPSTDTQYF. CDR3 bases: TGTGCCAGCAGCCCGGACTACCCCAGCACAGATACGCAGTATTTT.

This clonotype was counted ten times or more. The chain combines TRBV28 with TRBJ2-7; a weak D match, TRBD1 (5 bases). The germline V gene encodes CDR1 MDHEN and CDR2 SYDVKM. The CDR3 totals 16 residues. Trimming removed 5 bases from V and 2 bases from J, with 19 bases in between. DNA for the CDR3: TGTGCCAGCAGTCTTACCCCCCAGGGCCTCGCCTACGAGCAGTACTTC. Translation gives CASSLTPQGLAYEQYF.

The table lists this clonotype with a few counts. The chain is built from TRBV7-9 and TRBJ2-7, with D tentatively TRBD1 (7 bases). This CDR3 region has 15 residues. Trimming shortened V by 5 bases and J by 2 bases, and 16 bases separated the two germline ends. In germline, CDR1 is SEHNR, CDR2 FQNEAQ (reference sequence). The CDR3 loop is CASSPGPGGTYEQYF. CDR3 sequence (DNA): TGTGCCAGCAGCCCGGGGCCAGGGGGGACCTACGAGCAGTACTTC. Full variable domain (missing parts from reference TRBV7-9 and TRBJ2-7): DTGVSQNPRHKITKRGQNVTFRCDPISEHNRLYWYRQTLGQGPEFLTYFQNEAQLEKSRLLSDRFSAERPKGSFSTLEIQRTEQGDSAMYLCASSPGPGGTYEQYFGPGTRLTVT.

There are many counts of this clonotype. This chain uses TRBV29-1 with TRBJ2-5, with TRBD2 matching over 9 bases. The V gene end was trimmed by 8 bases and the J gene end by 5 bases; junction bases not matched to a gene: 6. This CDR3 is built from 12 residues. Germline V gene lookup returns CDR1 SQVTM and CDR2 ANQGSEA. The CDR3 protein is CSTGLAMETQYF. For the CDR3, the DNA is TGCAGCACAGGACTAGCGATGGAGACCCAGTACTTC.

This clonotype appeared a few times. This CDR3 reads CASSFGQSSGSPLHF. The CDR3 DNA reads as TGTGCCAGCAGCTTCGGCCAATCCAGCGGTTCACCCCTCCACTTT. V and J are TRBV7-2 and TRBJ1-6; D is undetermined. The CDR3 sequence is 15 residues long. Germline V CDR1 and CDR2: SGHTA, FQGNSA. The ends were cut back, 3 bases at V and 9 bases at J, with 15 bases in the middle.

This clonotype was counted a few times. CDR3 in amino acids: CASSRRGGLVEAFF. In DNA form, the CDR3 reads TGTGCCAGCAGTCGGAGGGGAGGTCTAGTTGAAGCTTTCTTT. J is TRBJ1-1 and V is TRBV12-3 or TRBV12-4; D is perhaps TRBD1 (5 bases). This CDR3 spans 14 amino acids. Trimming removed 5 bases from V and 7 bases from J, with 17 bases in between.

V gene TRBV5-5 combines with J gene TRBJ2-7, with 14 nucleotides matching TRBD2. V shed 0 bases and J 0 bases; nucleotides not matched to a gene: 5. The length of the CDR3 is 18 residues. The germline V gene has CDR1 SGHKS and CDR2 YYEKEE (reference sequence). The CDR3 spells CASSLVGTSGSSSYEQYF. CDR3 DNA: TGTGCCAGCAGCTTGGTCGGGACTAGCGGGAGTTCCTCCTACGAGCAGTACTTC.

This clonotype was counted between two and nine times. The V gene is TRBV10-3, the J gene TRBJ2-5; D uncertain. CDR1 and CDR2 from the germline V gene are ENHRY and SYGVKD. Trimming removed 8 bases from V and 1 base from J, with 8 bases in between. CDR3 length: 12 amino acids. This CDR3 reads CAIGLTQETQYF. The CDR3 DNA reads TGTGCCATCGGGCTAACCCAAGAGACCCAGTACTTC.

The table lists this clonotype with many counts. The rearrangement uses TRBV29-1 and TRBJ2-7; a possible D gene is TRBD2 (5 bases). The CDR3 has 14 residues. Trimming took off 4 bases at V and 2 bases at J, with 15 bases between the two ends. Germline CDR1 is SQVTM and CDR2 is ANQGSEA. The CDR3 reads CSVAGIGSTYEQYF. As DNA, the CDR3 is TGCAGCGTTGCGGGAATAGGGTCCACCTACGAGCAGTACTTC.

This clonotype occurred many times. The chain combines TRBV5-4 with TRBJ2-1; D perhaps matches TRBD2 (5 bases). Germline CDR1 reads SGHNT; CDR2 reads YYREEE (reference sequence). The length of the CDR3 is 13 residues. Trimming removed 1 base at V and 12 bases at J, with 14 bases between. The chain's CDR3 is CASSLSGGGGQFF. Here the CDR3 DNA reads TGTGCCAGCAGCTTGTCTGGAGGTGGCGGGCAGTTCTTC.

This clonotype was picked up a small number of times. This chain links TRBV5-1 with TRBJ2-5; D uncertain. The V end was cut by 4 bases, the J end by 0 bases, with 7 bases between. This CDR3 is 13 amino acids long. Germline lookup yields CDR1 SGHRS and CDR2 YFSETQ. In DNA, the CDR3 is TGCGCCAGCAGCCACGGGTACCAAGAGACCCAGTACTTC. Protein: CASSHGYQETQYF. Drawing the rest from reference TRBV5-1 and TRBJ2-5, the complete variable domain is KAGVTQTPRYLIKTRGQQVTLSCSPISGHRSVSWYQQTPGQGLQFLFEYFSETQRNKGNFPGRFSGRQFSNSRSEMNVSTLELGDSALYLCASSHGYQETQYFGPGTRLLVL.

This clonotype was observed at least ten times. V and J are TRBV28 and TRBJ2-5, with a tentative D call TRBD2 (6 bases). Germline lookup yields CDR1 MDHEN and CDR2 SYDVKM. The CDR3 extends over 15 amino acids. Trimming stripped 5 bases from V and 1 base from J, with 14 bases between. The CDR3 is CASSHFGAGQETQYF. CDR3 nucleotide sequence: TGTGCCAGCAGTCACTTTGGAGCGGGCCAAGAGACCCAGTACTTC.

This clonotype was seen a handful of times. This sequence joins TRBV12-3 or TRBV12-4 and TRBJ2-7; 7 bases map to TRBD2. V trimming: 3 bases; J trimming: 2 bases; junction bases outside the gene matches: 13. The CDR3 sequence is 17 residues long. In nucleotides, the CDR3 is TGTGCCAGCAGTTTCTCGGTAGCGGGCCCAGAGACCTACGAGCAGTACTTC. This sequence encodes CASSFSVAGPETYEQYF.

The gene calls are TRBV19 and TRBJ2-1; TRBD1 aligns across 8 bases. The germline V gene encodes CDR1 LNHDA and CDR2 SQIVND (reference sequence). The junction had 7 bases not matched to a gene; V was cut back by 6 bases and J by 0 bases. This CDR3 spans 16 amino acids. DNA for the CDR3: TGTGCCAGTAGCCGGGGACAGGCGAGCTCCTACAATGAGCAGTTCTTC. Amino acids: CASSRGQASSYNEQFF.